Below, 30 T cell receptor beta chains from the same sample are listed, as sequenced in a study of T cell responses to AZD1222 COVID-19 vaccine. Method: immunoSEQ multiplex PCR; TCRdb's copy keeps in-frame clones and lacks some. Seen here are over 65,000 clones, around 73% observed once, and the top ten hold around 20%. Sample: peripheral blood, taken on day 0 of AZD1222 vaccination. The receptors were sampled from an adult in good health.

The chain links TRBV2 to TRBJ2-1, with D perhaps matching TRBD2 (5 bases). Germline V lookup: CDR1 SNHLY, CDR2 FYNNEI. V lost 10 bases, J lost 0 bases, and 25 bases lay in between. CDR3 length: 18 amino acids. This chain's CDR3 is CATTPRAGLAGSYNEQFF. The CDR3 DNA reads as TGTGCCACCACCCCAAGGGCGGGTTTGGCGGGCTCCTACAATGAGCAGTTCTTC.

V is TRBV12-5 and J is TRBJ2-1; 9 nucleotides agree with TRBD2. This CDR3 spans 16 amino acids. V dropped 6 bases and J dropped 1; count of bases not matched to a gene: 7. Per the germline V gene, CDR1 is LGHNT and CDR2 is FRNRAP. CDR3 coding DNA: TGTGCTAGTGGCAACTTAGCGGGAGAGTCCTACAATGAGCAGTTCTTC. Its protein product is CASGNLAGESYNEQFF.

The chain has TRBV29-1 and TRBJ2-6; D remains ambiguous. The CDR3 length is 15 residues. Germline V gene data show CDR1 as SQVTM and CDR2 as ANQGSEA. The V end lost 4 bases, the J end lost 0 bases, and 10 bases lay between the germline ends. The CDR3 sequence is CSVAQGPSGANVLTF. Written as DNA, the CDR3 is TGCAGCGTTGCACAAGGGCCCTCTGGGGCCAACGTCCTGACTTTC. Filled out from reference TRBV29-1 and TRBJ2-6, the complete variable domain reads SAVISQKPSRDICQRGTSLTIQCQVDSQVTMMFWYRQQPGQSLTLIATANQGSEATYESGFVIDKFPISRPNLTFSTLTVSNMSPEDSSIYLCSVAQGPSGANVLTFGAGSRLTVL.

The table lists this clone with many counts. J is TRBJ2-2 and V is TRBV5-1, with D hard to call. This CDR3 spans 15 amino acids. Trimming stripped 1 base from V and 1 base from J, with 8 bases between. Germline V lookup: CDR1 SGHRS, CDR2 YFSETQ. CDR3 amino acids: CASSLYGQNTGELFF. The CDR3 nucleotides read TGCGCCAGCAGCTTGTATGGTCAGAACACCGGGGAGCTGTTTTTT.

This clone was recorded only once. The rearrangement uses TRBV7-8 and TRBJ1-2, with TRBD1 as a possible D gene (5 bases). Trimming took 1 base from V and 7 from J, leaving 16 bases between them. The CDR3 consists of 15 residues. CDR1 SGHVS and CDR2 FQNEAQ come from the germline V gene. CDR3 sequence reads: CASSLGGRGQFGYTF. The CDR3 region has the DNA TGTGCCAGCAGCTTAGGGGGTAGGGGCCAGTTTGGCTACACCTTC. Filled out from reference TRBV7-8 and TRBJ1-2, the complete variable domain reads GAGVSQSPRYKVAKRGQDVALRCDPISGHVSLFWYQQALGQGPEFLTYFQNEAQLDKSGLPSDRFFAERPEGSVSTLKIQRTQQEDSAVYLCASSLGGRGQFGYTFGSGTRLTVV.

This chain links TRBV11-2 with TRBJ2-3; D not certain. CDR1 is SGHAT, CDR2 FQNNGV, per germline. Deletions cut 0 bases from V and 2 bases from J, with 3 bases between. The CDR3 is 13 residues long. Here the CDR3 reads CASSLDLTDTQYF. For the CDR3, the DNA is TGTGCCAGCAGCTTAGACCTCACAGATACGCAGTATTTT.

The rearrangement joins TRBV6-5 to TRBJ1-1; 9 bases align to TRBD1. With 8 bases clipped from V and 6 bases from J, the junction kept 4 bases outside the gene matches. The CDR3 extends over 12 amino acids. Looked up from germline, CDR1 is MNHEY and CDR2 is SVGAGI. The CDR3 coding sequence is TGTGCCAGCCAGCGACAGGGGGCTGAAGCTTTCTTT. Encoded protein: CASQRQGAEAFF.

This rearrangement joins TRBV14 to TRBJ2-3; D gene uncertain. With 0 bases removed from V and 1 base from J, the gap between germline ends came to 20 bases. There are 19 residues in the CDR3. Germline V lookup: CDR1 SGHDN, CDR2 FVKESK. CDR3 region: CASSQDRSASRQGTDTQYF. The CDR3 nucleotides read TGTGCCAGCAGCCAAGATAGGTCGGCATCCCGTCAGGGCACAGATACGCAGTATTTT.

The chain combines TRBV4-3 with TRBJ1-5; D ambiguous. CDR3 length: 13 amino acids. The V gene lost 4 bases and the J gene lost 5 bases, with 9 bases spanning the gap. Germline V gene lookup returns CDR1 LGHNA and CDR2 YSLEER. CDR3 in amino acids: CASSPGRYQPQHF. CDR3 sequence (DNA): TGCGCCAGCAGCCCTGGACGGTATCAGCCCCAGCATTTT.

CDR3 residues: CACKGPPPGNTIYF. The DNA of the CDR3 is TGTGCCTGCAAGGGGCCCCCACCTGGAAACACCATATATTTT. This chain joins TRBV6-5 and TRBJ1-3, with a weak D call TRBD1 (5 bases). Trimming stripped 11 bases from V and 2 bases from J, with 16 bases between. The CDR3 is 14 amino acids. From germline, CDR1 is MNHEY and CDR2 SVGAGI.

In its sample, this clone was seen a few times. The chain employs TRBV20-1 and TRBJ2-3; weak D call: TRBD1 (6 bases). Trimming left V 6 bases short and J 6 bases short, with 10 bases between. This CDR3 has 11 residues. Germline values: CDR1 DFQATT, CDR2 SNEGSKA (reference sequence). CDR3 protein: CSAPRGDTQYF. DNA for the CDR3: TGCAGTGCCCCGAGGGGGGATACGCAGTATTTT.

The chain joins TRBV6-2 or TRBV6-3 to TRBJ1-1; D might be TRBD1 (6 bases). Germline V gives CDR1 MNHEY, CDR2 SVGEGT. The V end was cut by 5 bases, the J end by 10 bases, with 17 bases between. The CDR3 consists of 13 residues. The chain's CDR3 is CASSPQGRNRAFF. DNA for the CDR3: TGTGCCAGCAGTCCCCAGGGGAGAAACCGAGCTTTCTTT.

The chain joins TRBV29-1 to TRBJ1-4, with 7 bases aligning to TRBD1. CDR1 and CDR2 from the germline V gene are SQVTM and ANQGSEA. J was trimmed by 0 bases and V by 7 bases; bases with no gene match: 5. The length of the CDR3 is 14 residues. The CDR3 loop reads CSAQGVTTNEKLFF. CDR3 DNA sequence: TGCAGCGCGCAGGGGGTGACAACTAATGAAAAACTGTTTTTT.

The V gene is TRBV16, the J gene TRBJ2-2; 12 bases map to TRBD2. Germline CDR1 and CDR2: KGHSY and FQNENV. V lost 3 bases and J lost 6; bases outside the gene matches: 5. This CDR3 has 16 amino acids. The DNA of the CDR3 is TGTGCCAGCAGCCAGAGACTAGCGGGAGTGCCCGGGGAGCTGTTTTTT. This encodes CASSQRLAGVPGELFF.

This clone was recorded a few times. The DNA for the CDR3 is TGTGCCAGTAGTACCACTCAGGGGCCCCAGCATTTT. This gives the protein CASSTTQGPQHF. The chain links TRBV19 to TRBJ1-5; the D gene is possibly TRBD1 (5 bases). Trimming stripped 4 bases from V and 9 bases from J, with 10 bases between. This CDR3 spans 12 amino acids. CDR1 LNHDA and CDR2 SQIVND come from the germline V gene (reference sequence).

The chain carries TRBV3-1 (or the pseudogene TRBV3-2) and TRBJ2-7; 7 nucleotides align to TRBD1. Trimming removed 0 bases from V and 6 bases from J; junction bases left unmatched: 5. This CDR3 spans 14 amino acids. Germline CDR1 LGHDT, CDR2 YNNKEL (reference sequence). DNA for the CDR3: TGTGCCAGCAGCCAAGAACAGGGGAAGGGCGAGCAGTACTTC. This sequence encodes CASSQEQGKGEQYF.

This chain joins TRBV6-6 and TRBJ1-2; a possible D gene is TRBD1 (6 bases). Between the trimmed V and J ends, which lost 6 bases and 6 bases, there was a span of 11 bases. Per germline, CDR1 MNHNY and CDR2 SVGAGI (reference sequence). The CDR3 loop spans 12 amino acids. The CDR3 is CASRTDRNGYTF. CDR3 nucleotides: TGTGCCAGCAGGACGGACAGAAATGGCTACACCTTC.

The chain carries TRBV28 and TRBJ1-2, with D maybe TRBD1 (6 bases). In germline, CDR1 is MDHEN, CDR2 SYDVKM. CDR3 length: 15 residues. V was clipped by 7 bases and J by 4 bases, with 19 bases between them. The CDR3: CASTFSGARGYGYTF. The CDR3 DNA follows: TGTGCCAGCACCTTTTCGGGGGCGCGAGGCTATGGCTACACCTTC.

The chain carries TRBV6-5 and TRBJ2-7, with 12 nucleotides matching TRBD1. Germline assignment: CDR1 MNHEY and CDR2 SVGAGI. There are 15 residues in the CDR3. The trim removed 4 bases at V and 4 bases at J, leaving 5 bases unmatched. The CDR3 protein is CASSSPGQGAYEQYF. DNA of the CDR3: TGTGCCAGCAGTTCGCCGGGACAGGGGGCTTACGAGCAGTACTTC.

This rearrangement joins TRBV20-1 to TRBJ1-2; D remains ambiguous. Germline assignment: CDR1 DFQATT and CDR2 SNEGSKA (reference sequence). This CDR3 region has 10 residues. The germline V and J ends were trimmed by 2 bases and 5 bases, with 3 bases remaining between them. The CDR3 loop is CSARTYGYTF. The CDR3 DNA is TGCAGTGCTAGAACTTATGGCTACACCTTC.

J is TRBJ1-1 and V is TRBV5-1, with a weak D call TRBD1 (6 bases). The ends were cut back, 5 bases at V and 1 base at J, with 15 bases in the middle. Germline V gene data show CDR1 as SGHRS and CDR2 as YFSETQ. This CDR3 contains 15 residues. The CDR3 DNA reads TGCGCCAGCAGTCGCACGGGACAAAGGAACACTGAAGCTTTCTTT. Amino acids: CASSRTGQRNTEAFF.

A single count supports this clone. This chain uses TRBV18 with TRBJ2-1; the D gene is possibly TRBD1 (7 bases). This CDR3 is built from 14 residues. Germline CDR1 and CDR2: KGHSH and LQKENI. Trimming took off 3 bases at V and 5 bases at J, with 11 bases between the two ends. The CDR3 spells CASSPQGGHNEQFF. Written as DNA, the CDR3 is TGTGCCAGCTCACCCCAGGGGGGACACAATGAGCAGTTCTTC. The whole variable domain, filled in from reference TRBV18 and TRBJ2-1, reads NAGVMQNPRHLVRRRGQEARLRCSPMKGHSHVYWYRQLPEEGLKFMVYLQKENIIDESGMPKERFSAEFPKEGPSILRIQQVVRGDSAAYFCASSPQGGHNEQFFGPGTRLTVL.

The chain uses TRBV6-6 and TRBJ1-1; D gene unclear. The V end was cut by 2 bases, the J end by 0 bases, with 10 bases between. From germline, CDR1 is MNHNY and CDR2 SVGAGI (reference sequence). This CDR3 region has 15 residues. The CDR3, as DNA: TGTGCCAGCAGTTACCAGTTACTCATGAACACTGAAGCTTTCTTT. Residues: CASSYQLLMNTEAFF.

This chain joins TRBV4-1 and TRBJ1-4; weak D call: TRBD1 (5 bases). V dropped 0 bases and J dropped 14 bases, with 19 bases sitting between them. Germline values: CDR1 MGHRA, CDR2 YSYEKL. The CDR3 spans 15 residues. CDR3 sequence: CASSQDGVGGFGLFF. CDR3 in DNA: TGCGCCAGCAGCCAAGATGGGGTCGGGGGATTCGGGCTGTTTTTT.

V and J are TRBV6-1 and TRBJ1-2, with no clear D. The V gene's germline CDR1 is MNHNS and CDR2 SASEGT. Trimming shortened V by 1 base and J by 2 bases, and 8 bases separated the two germline ends. CDR3 length: 14 amino acids. CDR3: CASSEGWGNYGYTF. DNA of the CDR3: TGTGCCAGCAGTGAAGGGTGGGGAAACTATGGCTACACCTTC.

V gene TRBV19 combines with J gene TRBJ2-5, with a tentative D call TRBD1 (5 bases). Trimming pared 4 bases from V and 5 bases from J, leaving 11 bases between. CDR3 length: 13 amino acids. CDR1 LNHDA and CDR2 SQIVND come from the germline V gene (reference sequence). The CDR3 coding sequence is TGTGCCAGTAGTACCAGGGCTAGGGAGACCCAGTACTTC. Protein: CASSTRARETQYF.

This clone was observed a single time. This chain uses TRBV15 with TRBJ2-2; D is ambiguous. CDR3 size: 13 residues. CDR1 and CDR2 (germline): LNHNV, YYDKDF (reference sequence). V was trimmed by 4 bases and J by 6 bases, leaving 9 bases between them. The CDR3 bases are TGTGCCACCAGCACTTATGGGGCCGGGGAGCTGTTTTTT. This sequence encodes CATSTYGAGELFF.

The chain carries TRBV30 and TRBJ1-4; 8 nucleotides match TRBD1. The germline V gene encodes CDR1 GTSNPN and CDR2 SVGIG (reference sequence). The ends lost 2 bases at V and 6 bases at J; junction bases unmatched: 5. The CDR3 has 14 residues. The CDR3 here is CAWSLSGGYEKLFF. The CDR3 DNA is TGTGCCTGGAGTCTTTCAGGGGGCTATGAAAAACTGTTTTTT. The full variable domain, its missing parts supplied by reference TRBV30 and TRBJ1-4, is SQTIHQWPATLVQPVGSPLSLECTVEGTSNPNLYWYRQAAGRGLQLLFYSVGIGQISSEVPQNLSASRPQDRQFILSSKKLLLSDSGFYLCAWSLSGGYEKLFFGSGTQLSVL.

This clone was found once. The chain carries TRBV5-1 and TRBJ2-1, with a tentative D call TRBD2 (5 bases). Deletions cut 4 bases from V and 9 bases from J, with 11 bases between. Per germline, CDR1 SGHRS and CDR2 YFSETQ. The CDR3 is 12 amino acids. The CDR3 spells CASSPPGIEQFF. For the CDR3, the DNA is TGCGCCAGCAGCCCACCGGGGATTGAGCAGTTCTTC.

The chain uses TRBV18 and TRBJ2-7, with unresolved D. This CDR3 region has 12 residues. Trimming left V 2 bases short and J 10 bases short, with 12 bases between. From germline, CDR1 is KGHSH and CDR2 LQKENI. CDR3 region: CASSPGREDQYF. CDR3 coding DNA: TGTGCCAGCTCACCAGGGCGAGAGGACCAGTACTTC.